Sequencing of this T cell receptor (beta chain) was carried out in a study of shared clonotypes between healthy human individuals. CDR1 and CDR2 (germline): SGHAT, FQDESV (reference sequence). This CDR3 is built from 15 residues. The V end lost 5 bases, the J end lost 3 bases, and 14 bases lay between the germline ends. Only in-frame clones appear in the TCRdb table, and some are missing; sequencing was by immunoSEQ multiplex PCR. The sample records about half a million clones, more than 75% being singletons. This TCR came from a woman aged 40-49 years in good health. Some clones in this sample may be carry-over from other donors' samples. The material sequenced was PBMCs. The chain combines TRBV11-1 with TRBJ2-1; D might be TRBD2 (6 bases). CDR3 coding DNA: TGTGCCAGCAGCCTCGTTGGGGGGTTCTACAATGAGCAGTTCTTC. Its protein is CASSLVGGFYNEQFF.